These 7 T cell receptor beta chains came from one sample sequenced in a study of CXCR3-negative and CXCR3-positive naive CD8 T cells. UMI-tagged TRB cDNA libraries were built via 5' RACE. TCRdb reprocessed the 5' RACE reads and reports one entry per CDR3 protein, with no DNA. In all, the sample yields about 39,000 distinct CDR3 sequences. The sample consisted of naive CXCR3- CD8+ T cells from blood. Subset here: CD45RO-CCR7+CD27+CD95- naive CD8+ T cells lacking CXCR3 (TNR3-). The receptors shown here come from a human donor in good health. Some clones in this sample may be carry-over from other donors' samples.

The chain uses TRBV14 and TRBJ2-7; without DNA, the TCRdb call of TRBD2 cannot be checked. CDR1 and CDR2 from the germline V gene are SGHDN and FVKESK. This CDR3 contains 12 residues. CDR3 amino acids: CASSQRGHEQYF.

The CDR3 here is CASSFGNTEAFF. The rearrangement joins TRBV5-1 to TRBJ1-1. The CDR3 is 12 amino acids. Germline-derived CDR1 and CDR2 are SGHRS and YFSETQ.

CDR3 sequence reads: CASSQGSEGLSEQFF. This chain connects TRBV4-2 to TRBJ2-1; TCRdb returns TRBD2, unconfirmable since there is no DNA. Germline V lookup: CDR1 LGHNA, CDR2 YNFKEQ. The CDR3 extends over 15 amino acids.

V gene TRBV28 combines with J gene TRBJ2-5; TCRdb indicates TRBD2, and absent DNA this call remains unverified. This CDR3 contains 14 residues. Germline CDR1 and CDR2: MDHEN and SYDVKM. The CDR3 is CASNLAGGKETQYF.

The chain links TRBV7-9 to TRBJ2-7; TCRdb returns TRBD1, unconfirmable since there is no DNA. Germline V lookup: CDR1 SEHNR, CDR2 FQNEAQ (reference sequence). CDR3 size: 13 residues. CDR3 amino acids: CASSTGTLYEQYF.

The V gene is TRBV9, the J gene TRBJ1-1; TCRdb reports TRBD1, a call that lacks DNA to check it against. This CDR3 has 17 residues. From germline, CDR1 is SGDLS and CDR2 YYNGEE. The CDR3 spells CASSLGTLAGASTEAFF.

The genes are TRBV12-3 or TRBV12-4 and TRBJ1-2; TCRdb returns TRBD1, unconfirmable since there is no DNA. The length of the CDR3 is 12 residues. The CDR3 region is CASSFGGKGYTF.